This T cell receptor (beta chain) was observed in a study of CD8 T cells in ankylosing spondylitis. Whole-study results and caveats: Enrichment of disease-linked clones was reportedly significant in matched ankylosing spondylitis synovial fluid. The study identified a TCR beta motif of 7 or 8 highly homologous variants that appeared characteristic of ankylosing spondylitis blood. CD8+ cells made up the disease-linked clones, which were relatively rare in peripheral blood.

Per germline, CDR1 DFQATT and CDR2 SNEGSKA (reference sequence). V trimming: 3 bases; J trimming: 2 bases; junction bases outside the gene matches: 4. The CDR3 is made up of 13 amino acids. Making use of molecular barcodes, quantitative 5'-RACE generated TCR beta libraries. Each CDR3 protein is one row after TCRdb ran MiXCR on the 5' RACE reads. The profile shows about 400,000 distinct CDR3 sequences, approximately 22% of them singletons. This clonotype was counted only a few times. Its cognate antigen is unknown. The sequence derives from a male donor with ankylosing spondylitis or in good health (not recorded which). V is TRBV20-1 and J is TRBJ2-7; TRBD1 matches 7 bases. Sequences were obtained from blood, either unsorted or a sorted T cell fraction (not recorded which). CDR3 region: CSASRQGPYEQYF. The DNA of the CDR3 is TGCAGTGCTAGCCGACAGGGACCCTACGAGCAGTACTTC.